The next 4 T cell receptor beta chains were all read from a single sample in a study of neurological immune-mediated disorders. TCRdb reprocessed the 5' RACE reads via MiXCR and lists one record per CDR3 protein. The table shows tens of thousands of distinct CDR3 sequences, with around 5% occurring only once. Source material: PBMCs. Receptor source: a woman aged 50 to 60 with multiple sclerosis.

The table lists this clonotype with many counts. CDR3 bases: TGCGCCAGCAGCTTGGACGGACAGGGGTATAGGGAAGCTTTCTTT. Translated, it gives CASSLDGQGYREAFF. V gene TRBV5-1 combines with J gene TRBJ1-1; 9 nucleotides line up with TRBD1. The CDR3 extends over 15 amino acids. The V segment lost 0 bases and the J segment 8 bases; nucleotides outside the gene matches: 8. Per the germline V gene, CDR1 is SGHRS and CDR2 is YFSETQ.

V is TRBV6-5 and J is TRBJ2-3, with unresolved D. Deletions cut 2 bases from V and 4 bases from J, with 7 bases between. The CDR3 contains 13 residues. CDR1 is MNHEY and CDR2 is SVGAGI in the germline V gene. CDR3 region: CASSYGGADTQYF. The DNA of the CDR3 is TGTGCCAGCAGTTACGGCGGCGCAGATACGCAGTATTTT.

At least ten counts were recorded for this clonotype. The V and J genes are TRBV5-1 and TRBJ2-3; maybe TRBD1 (6 bases). The CDR3 contains 15 residues. Germline V gene data show CDR1 as SGHRS and CDR2 as YFSETQ. V dropped 1 base and J dropped 3 bases, with 12 bases sitting between them. Here the CDR3 DNA reads TGCGCCAGCAGCTTGTCAGGGGATTGGACAGATACGCAGTATTTT. Its protein is CASSLSGDWTDTQYF.

By sample share, this clonotype is medium-sized. This chain links TRBV4-3 with TRBJ2-1; 15 nucleotides align to TRBD2. The CDR3 has 15 residues. Germline V gives CDR1 LGHNA, CDR2 YSLEER. The V and J ends lost 4 bases and 8 bases, in that order; junction bases with no gene match: 3. The DNA of the CDR3 is TGCGCCAGCAGCCGGACTAGCGGGGGGGCTGATGAGCAGTTCTTC. It encodes CASSRTSGGADEQFF.